Shown below are 9 T cell receptor beta chains from a single sample sequenced in a study of PD-L1 blockade in urothelial cancer. The sample's time point: pretreatment peripheral blood. Using immunoSEQ multiplex PCR, the repertoire was profiled, and TCRdb retains in-frame clones only, with some absent. Counted here are under 60,000 clones, 84% occurring once; the ten biggest clones make up 3% to 4%. Sequenced material: PBMCs, taken around atezolizumab (anti-PD-L1) treatment. Receptor source: a man in his 70s with urothelial cancer.

This clone was seen just once. The V gene is TRBV5-1, the J gene TRBJ1-1, with unresolved D. The V and J ends lost 0 bases and 2 bases respectively, with 8 bases between them. The CDR3 length is 14 residues. Germline CDR1 and CDR2: SGHRS and YFSETQ. The CDR3 spells CASSLGAANTEAFF. The CDR3 DNA follows: TGCGCCAGCAGCTTGGGGGCCGCAAACACTGAAGCTTTCTTT. Full variable domain (rest looked up from reference TRBV5-1 and TRBJ1-1): KAGVTQTPRYLIKTRGQQVTLSCSPISGHRSVSWYQQTPGQGLQFLFEYFSETQRNKGNFPGRFSGRQFSNSRSEMNVSTLELGDSALYLCASSLGAANTEAFFGQGTRLTVV.

V usage is TRBV27 and J usage is TRBJ1-1; no clear D. Germline CDR1 is MNHEY and CDR2 is SMNVEV (reference sequence). Trimming took off 5 bases at V and 2 bases at J, with 15 bases between the two ends. CDR3 length equals 15 residues. CDR3 nucleotide sequence: TGTGCCAGCAGTGGGCGACGTACCGGTAACACTGAAGCTTTCTTT. Its translation: CASSGRRTGNTEAFF.

The chain carries TRBV2 and TRBJ2-1; TRBD2 agrees at 7 bases. Germline-derived CDR1 and CDR2 are SNHLY and FYNNEI. Trimming at V came to 6 bases and at J to 9 bases, leaving 5 bases not matched to a gene. The length of the CDR3 is 12 residues. The CDR3 reads CASRRENGEQFF. The CDR3 nucleotides read TGTGCCAGCAGGCGGGAGAATGGTGAGCAGTTCTTC.

This clone turned up a few times. This sequence joins TRBV4-3 and TRBJ2-2; possible D gene TRBD2, 7 bases. Trimming cost V 3 bases and J 2 bases, with 13 bases left between them. The CDR3 totals 16 residues. Germline loops: CDR1 LGHNA, CDR2 YSLEER. The DNA for the CDR3 is TGCGCCAGCAGCCAGGGAGGGGGAAGTAACACCGGGGAGCTGTTTTTT. Translation gives CASSQGGGSNTGELFF.

This CDR3 reads CASVRGRMGPQHF. The CDR3 DNA reads TGTGCCAGCGTCAGGGGCAGGATGGGGCCCCAGCATTTT. V gene TRBV28 combines with J gene TRBJ1-5, with D perhaps TRBD1 (6 bases). CDR1 and CDR2 (germline): MDHEN, SYDVKM. The V end was cut by 8 bases, the J end by 9 bases, with 17 bases between. The CDR3 is made up of 13 amino acids.

The rearrangement uses TRBV7-2 and TRBJ1-1, with D perhaps TRBD1 (6 bases). Trimming shortened V by 2 bases and J by 11 bases, and 12 bases separated the two germline ends. The CDR3 loop spans 12 amino acids. CDR1 is SGHTA and CDR2 is FQGNSA in the germline V gene. The DNA of the CDR3 is TGTGCCAGCAGCTTAAGGTGGACAGAGGCTTTCTTT. Translating it yields CASSLRWTEAFF.

This clone was found once. The chain carries TRBV4-1 and TRBJ2-1; TRBD1 is a possible D gene (6 bases). The V end was cut by 5 bases, the J end by 2 bases, with 13 bases between. Germline lookup yields CDR1 MGHRA and CDR2 YSYEKL. This CDR3 spans 15 amino acids. The CDR3 protein is CASSARQETYNEQFF. The CDR3 region has the DNA TGCGCCAGCAGCGCCCGACAGGAAACCTACAATGAGCAGTTCTTC.

The rearrangement links TRBV7-2 to TRBJ2-1, with 10 positions matching TRBD2. V trimming: 4 bases; J trimming: 4 bases; junction bases outside the gene matches: 4. CDR1 SGHTA and CDR2 FQGNSA come from the germline V gene. The CDR3 sequence is 15 residues long. CDR3 sequence (DNA): TGTGCCAGCAGCTCGAGCGGGGGGGGATACAATGAGCAGTTCTTC. Protein product: CASSSSGGGYNEQFF.

The V gene is TRBV6-4, the J gene TRBJ2-1; D may be TRBD1 (6 bases). The V end lost 4 bases, the J end lost 6 bases, and 16 bases lay between the germline ends. Looked up from germline, CDR1 is MRHNA and CDR2 is SNTAGT. The CDR3 runs 15 residues. CDR3 residues: CASSVYPGQRNEQFF. Here the CDR3 DNA reads TGTGCCAGCAGTGTCTACCCGGGACAACGCAATGAGCAGTTCTTC.